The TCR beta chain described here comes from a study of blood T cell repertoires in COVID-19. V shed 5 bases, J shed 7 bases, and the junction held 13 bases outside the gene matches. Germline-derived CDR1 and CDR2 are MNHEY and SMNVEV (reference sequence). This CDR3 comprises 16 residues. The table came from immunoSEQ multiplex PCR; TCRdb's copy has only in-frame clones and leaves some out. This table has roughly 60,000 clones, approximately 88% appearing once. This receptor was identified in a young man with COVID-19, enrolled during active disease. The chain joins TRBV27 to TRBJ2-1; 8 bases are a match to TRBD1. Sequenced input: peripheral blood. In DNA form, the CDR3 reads TGTGCCAGCAGTCCCGGGACAGGTCAAGGGTGGAATGAGCAGTTCTTC. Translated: CASSPGTGQGWNEQFF.